A selection of T cell receptor beta chains follows, all from one sample in a study of technical replicates of blood from four donors. The assay was immunoSEQ multiplex PCR, and TCRdb's table has in-frame clones only and misses some. The data show around 72,000 clones, 92% seen once. Material for sequencing was T cells isolated from PBMCs. The receptors derive from a human donor in good health. Each CDR3 is given with its conserved first and last residue.

V: TRBV5-4; CDR3: CASSFYGSDTQYF
V: TRBV19; CDR3: CASSRQGETYEQYF
V: TRBV5-1; CDR3: CASRVGGEPQETQYF
V: TRBV7-7; CDR3: CASSRDYPTNEQFF
V: TRBV6-6; CDR3: CASSYGRETFGETQYF
V: TRBV28; CDR3: CATTTGGGYEQYF
V: TRBV2; CDR3: CASSKGGPINEQFF
V: TRBV10-1; CDR3: CARKGSYGYTF
V: TRBV4-1; CDR3: CASSQDQGGGATGELFF
V: TRBV15; CDR3: CATSRSQDGAYEQYF
V: TRBV28; CDR3: CASSLQGQVETQYF
V: TRBV25-1; CDR3: CASSVQNTGELFF
V: TRBV9; CDR3: CASSVDPRETEPQHF
V: TRBV19; CDR3: CASSTGLGRDEQYF
V: TRBV27; CDR3: CASGLGTSVQETQYF
V: TRBV5-6; CDR3: CASSWGLAAFSEETQYF
V: TRBV5-1; CDR3: CASSLVAGGEEAFF
V: TRBV5-1; CDR3: CASSPGDGSYEQYF